This TCR beta chain was recovered during a study of OX40 agonist ivuxolimab in advanced cancers. Study at large: Patients receiving dose escalation had hepatocellular carcinoma, melanoma, renal cell or head and neck cancer.

Sequencing used immunoSEQ multiplex PCR; TCRdb keeps in-frame clones, though not all of them. The sample gives around 83,000 clones, 90% to 95% of which show up once; about 2.3% is in the top ten. Remarks on this clone: The antigen remains undetermined.

The study's findings and limits: Clonal expansion was seen in CD4+ and CD8+ blood T cells by week 6 at 0.1 to 3.0 mg/kg. Several nonresponders also turned out to have low normalized T-cell clonal expansion.

This CDR3 region has 15 residues. CDR1 and CDR2 from the germline V gene are SNHLY and FYNNEI. V lost 6 bases, J lost 3 bases, and 14 bases lay in between. The timepoints at which blood was sampled were baseline, cycle 4 day 1, and cycle 7 day 1. The TCR originated in an adult with an advanced solid tumor such as melanoma, head and neck, liver or kidney cancer. The chain combines TRBV2 with TRBJ2-2; the D gene is possibly TRBD2 (6 bases). This specimen was CD4+ or CD8+ T cells sorted from blood, taken in a trial of the OX40 agonist ivuxolimab. The CDR3 DNA sequence: TGTGCCAGCAGCAGACTAGGCGGGGACACCGGGGAGCTGTTTTTT. It specifies CASSRLGGDTGELFF.